What follows are 22 T cell receptor beta chains derived from one specimen sequenced in a study of blood T cell repertoires in COVID-19. Sequenced by immunoSEQ multiplex PCR; TCRdb stores in-frame clones only, minus some. The table has roughly 220,000 clones, just over 85% seen once. Sequenced sample: PBMCs or T cells enriched from blood (not recorded which). These receptors were collected from a woman aged 40 to 55 with acute COVID-19.

This chain uses TRBV15 with TRBJ1-1; D is perhaps TRBD1 (6 bases). Trimming cost V 1 base and J 8 bases, with 14 bases left between them. CDR3 size: 14 residues. Per the germline V gene, CDR1 is LNHNV and CDR2 is YYDKDF (reference sequence). CDR3 coding DNA: TGTGCCACCAGCAGAGGGGCCCTCGGGACAGAAGCTTTCTTT. Its translation is CATSRGALGTEAFF.

The V call is TRBV19, the J call TRBJ1-5; D gene ambiguous. This CDR3 contains 16 residues. Germline lookup yields CDR1 LNHDA and CDR2 SQIVND (reference sequence). Trimming left V 1 base short and J 1 base short, with 11 bases between. The CDR3 loop is CASSIGRKGSNQPQHF. CDR3 nucleotide sequence: TGTGCCAGTAGTATAGGGAGGAAAGGGAGCAATCAGCCCCAGCATTTT. Full variable domain (remainder filled in from reference TRBV19 and TRBJ1-5): DGGITQSPKYLFRKEGQNVTLSCEQNLNHDAMYWYRQDPGQGLRLIYYSQIVNDFQKGDIAEGYSVSREKKESFPLTVTSAQKNPTAFYLCASSIGRKGSNQPQHFGDGTRLSIL.

The V and J genes are TRBV5-8 and TRBJ1-4, with TRBD1 matching 7 bases. Germline V gene data show CDR1 as SGHTS and CDR2 as YDEGEE. There are 15 residues in the CDR3. V gave up 0 bases and J gave up 5 bases; unmatched junction bases: 4. This CDR3 reads CASSLAGQKNEKLFF. DNA of the CDR3: TGTGCCAGCAGCTTGGCGGGACAGAAGAATGAAAAACTGTTTTTT.

The chain couples TRBV6-2 or TRBV6-3 to TRBJ1-1, with D maybe TRBD1 (5 bases). Germline CDR1 and CDR2: MNHEY and SVGEGT. V lost 6 bases and J lost 6, with 17 bases in between. The CDR3 consists of 14 residues. CDR3 coding DNA: TGTGCCAGCAGCCTGGGGGGTCGTCTTGCTGAAGCTTTCTTT. This gives the protein CASSLGGRLAEAFF.

The rearrangement joins TRBV3-1 (or the pseudogene TRBV3-2) to TRBJ2-3; 8 nucleotides match TRBD1. The CDR3 length is 14 residues. The germline CDR1 and CDR2 sequences are LGHDT and YNNKEL (reference sequence). The ends lost 4 bases at V and 5 bases at J; junction bases unmatched: 5. In nucleotides, the CDR3 is TGTGCCAGCAGCCGACAGGGGAAGGGAGATACGCAGTATTTT. As protein: CASSRQGKGDTQYF.

This sequence joins TRBV11-1 and TRBJ2-1; TRBD2 matches 10 bases. The germline gives CDR1 SGHAT, CDR2 FQDESV (reference sequence). The CDR3 contains 15 residues. J gave up 9 bases and V 4 bases, and 9 bases lay outside the gene matches. CDR3 coding DNA: TGTGCCAGCAGCTCCCCTAGCGGGGGAGGGTTTGAGCAGTTCTTC. Encoded protein: CASSSPSGGGFEQFF.

This chain joins TRBV9 and TRBJ2-1, with D possibly being TRBD1 (5 bases). Germline V gene data show CDR1 as SGDLS and CDR2 as YYNGEE. V was pared by 0 bases and J by 5 bases, with 9 bases between. The length of the CDR3 is 14 residues. The CDR3 sequence: CASSVVDRDNEQFF. CDR3 sequence (DNA): TGTGCCAGCAGCGTAGTCGACAGAGACAATGAGCAGTTCTTC.

The chain joins TRBV18 to TRBJ1-4; possible D gene TRBD1, 5 bases. The ends were cut back, 2 bases at V and 5 bases at J, with 9 bases in the middle. Germline-derived CDR1 and CDR2 are KGHSH and LQKENI. This CDR3 has 14 amino acids. The DNA of the CDR3 is TGTGCCAGCTCACCATACACAGGAAATGAAAAACTGTTTTTT. Encoded protein: CASSPYTGNEKLFF.

The chain employs TRBV7-9 and TRBJ1-3; no clear D gene. Trimming took 5 bases from V and 1 from J, leaving 9 bases between them. Germline CDR1 and CDR2: SEHNR and FQNEAQ (reference sequence). CDR3 length equals 14 residues. CDR3 residues: CASSPSGSGNTIYF. The CDR3 bases are TGTGCCAGCAGCCCCTCCGGTTCTGGAAACACCATATATTTT.

The chain couples TRBV7-9 to TRBJ2-4; possible D gene TRBD1, 5 bases. The germline CDR1 and CDR2 sequences are SEHNR and FQNEAQ (reference sequence). The CDR3 contains 14 residues. V lost 1 base to trimming and J lost 1 base, with 5 bases between them. The CDR3 region is CASSLDRAKNIQYF. CDR3 bases: TGTGCCAGCAGCTTAGACAGGGCCAAAAACATTCAGTACTTC.

This clone appeared a single time. V gene TRBV27 combines with J gene TRBJ1-6; perhaps TRBD1 as D (6 bases). Germline assignment: CDR1 MNHEY and CDR2 SMNVEV (reference sequence). Trimming took 6 bases from V and 9 from J, leaving 12 bases between them. The CDR3 is 13 amino acids. The CDR3 reads CASRANRASPLHF. The CDR3 nucleotides read TGTGCCAGCAGGGCGAACAGGGCTTCACCCCTCCACTTT.

This clone came up once. The rearrangement uses TRBV5-1 and TRBJ2-2; a weak D match, TRBD2 (5 bases). CDR3 length: 16 amino acids. CDR1 SGHRS and CDR2 YFSETQ come from the germline V gene. Trimming removed 3 bases at V and 3 bases at J, with 15 bases between. The CDR3 loop is CASSSAGIDDTGELFF. The CDR3 DNA reads TGCGCCAGCAGCTCCGCCGGGATTGACGACACCGGGGAGCTGTTTTTT.

This clone was seen a few times. V usage is TRBV7-8 and J usage is TRBJ1-1, with D possibly matching TRBD1 (6 bases). Trimming cost V 3 bases and J 3 bases, with 26 bases left between them. CDR1 is SGHVS and CDR2 is FQNEAQ in the germline V gene. CDR3 length: 19 amino acids. The CDR3 bases are TGTGCCAGCAGCTTTAGGTCTAACAGGGCTGGGAGTGTATACACTGAAGCTTTCTTT. Its translation: CASSFRSNRAGSVYTEAFF.

The chain recombines TRBV6-5 with TRBJ2-1, with D possibly matching TRBD2 (5 bases). Germline lookup yields CDR1 MNHEY and CDR2 SVGAGI. The germline V and J ends were trimmed by 2 bases and 0 bases, with 11 bases remaining between them. The CDR3 totals 16 residues. The DNA for the CDR3 is TGTGCCAGCAGTTACGAGGGCCCTCGCTCCTACAATGAGCAGTTCTTC. Residues: CASSYEGPRSYNEQFF.

The gene calls are TRBV4-1 and TRBJ2-2, with TRBD1 matching over 9 bases. With V trimmed by 5 bases and J by 6 bases, 4 bases remained unmatched. The germline V gene has CDR1 MGHRA and CDR2 YSYEKL. The CDR3 consists of 14 residues. Here the CDR3 reads CASSGQGRAGELFF. In DNA, the CDR3 is TGCGCCAGCAGCGGACAGGGGAGGGCCGGGGAGCTGTTTTTT.

This chain joins TRBV2 and TRBJ1-3, with D perhaps TRBD1 (6 bases). Germline CDR1 reads SNHLY; CDR2 reads FYNNEI. The CDR3 is 17 amino acids. Trimming took 4 bases from V and 0 from J, leaving 16 bases between them. The CDR3 sequence is CASSVKGVRDSGNTIYF. The CDR3 DNA is TGTGCCAGCAGTGTAAAGGGGGTCCGAGACTCTGGAAACACCATATATTTT.

The CDR3 is CASSGQGLAGDSDTQYF. The CDR3 DNA is TGTGCCAGCAGTGGACAAGGACTAGCGGGTGACTCAGATACGCAGTATTTT. The chain recombines TRBV25-1 with TRBJ2-3; 11 bases are shared with TRBD2. With 4 bases clipped from V and 4 bases from J, the junction kept 10 bases outside the gene matches. The length of the CDR3 is 17 residues. Germline V lookup: CDR1 MGHDK, CDR2 SYGVNS. The full variable domain, its missing parts supplied by reference TRBV25-1 and TRBJ2-3, is EADIYQTPRYLVIGTGKKITLECSQTMGHDKMYWYQQDPGMELHLIHYSYGVNSTEKGDLSSESTVSRIRTEHFPLTLESARPSHTSQYLCASSGQGLAGDSDTQYFGPGTRLTVL.

The chain is built from TRBV27 and TRBJ1-2; 9 bases agree with TRBD1. CDR3 length: 15 amino acids. The germline gives CDR1 MNHEY, CDR2 SMNVEV (reference sequence). V lost 5 bases to trimming and J lost 0 bases; unmatched junction nucleotides: 4. The CDR3 loop reads CASSKGTGPNYGYTF. CDR3 in DNA: TGTGCCAGCAGTAAAGGGACAGGGCCTAACTATGGCTACACCTTC.

This clone was counted a few times. The J gene is TRBJ1-1, the V gene TRBV2; the D is unclear. The germline V and J ends were trimmed by 5 bases and 0 bases, with 4 bases remaining between them. The CDR3 consists of 12 residues. The germline V gene has CDR1 SNHLY and CDR2 FYNNEI. The CDR3 DNA reads TGTGCCAGCAGTTCTATGAACACTGAAGCTTTCTTT. It specifies CASSSMNTEAFF.

The chain carries TRBV7-3 and TRBJ1-1; D gene uncertain. In germline, CDR1 is SGHTA, CDR2 FQGTGA. The CDR3 runs to 15 residues. V was pared by 0 bases and J by 5 bases, with 13 bases between. CDR3 protein: CASSLTSGFRTEAFF. CDR3 nucleotides: TGTGCCAGCAGCTTAACGTCGGGTTTCAGAACTGAAGCTTTCTTT.

This clone has just one count. The chain combines TRBV7-2 with TRBJ2-3; possible D gene TRBD2, 6 bases. This CDR3 spans 15 amino acids. Deletions cut 5 bases from V and 6 bases from J, with 18 bases between. Looked up from germline, CDR1 is SGHTA and CDR2 is FQGNSA. CDR3 sequence (DNA): TGTGCCAGCAGCACCCCGGGACTCTCCGTCGATACGCAGTATTTT. Translated, it gives CASSTPGLSVDTQYF.

V and J are TRBV18 and TRBJ2-1, with no clear D. The length of the CDR3 is 14 residues. Germline lookup yields CDR1 KGHSH and CDR2 LQKENI. Trimming removed 4 bases at V and 9 bases at J, with 16 bases between. The CDR3 DNA reads TGTGCCAGCTCACGATCACCCGACGACACTGAGCAGTTCTTC. As protein: CASSRSPDDTEQFF.